Shown below are 28 T cell receptor beta chains from a single sample sequenced in a study of blood T cell repertoires in COVID-19. TCRdb's copy holds only in-frame clones and misses some; the assay was immunoSEQ multiplex PCR. Of roughly 260,000 clones in the sample, 79% were seen once. What was sequenced was peripheral blood. Source of these receptors: a woman between 40 and 55 years old with active or convalescent COVID-19.

The chain has TRBV7-9 and TRBJ2-1; possibly TRBD2 for D (6 bases). The CDR3 runs 16 residues. In germline, CDR1 is SEHNR, CDR2 FQNEAQ (reference sequence). V lost 4 bases and J 4 bases, leaving 17 bases between the germline ends. The CDR3 sequence is CASSSSGLARYNEQFF. The CDR3 DNA is TGTGCCAGCAGCTCAAGCGGGCTAGCGAGGTACAATGAGCAGTTCTTC.

The chain joins TRBV27 to TRBJ1-6, with D maybe TRBD1 (6 bases). Germline V gives CDR1 MNHEY, CDR2 SMNVEV (reference sequence). Trimming took 8 bases from V and 6 from J, leaving 17 bases between them. The CDR3 is 15 residues long. CDR3 amino acids: CASADRDGLNSPLHF. For the CDR3, the DNA is TGTGCCAGCGCGGACAGAGACGGTCTTAATTCACCCCTCCACTTT.

The rearrangement joins TRBV7-9 to TRBJ1-1, with 8 bases lining up with TRBD1. The V segment lost 6 bases and the J segment 6 bases; nucleotides outside the gene matches: 6. This CDR3 has 13 amino acids. Germline assignment: CDR1 SEHNR and CDR2 FQNEAQ (reference sequence). CDR3 sequence (DNA): TGTGCCAGCAGACCAGGGGGCGAGTCTGAAGCTTTCTTT. As protein: CASRPGGESEAFF.

This clone has just a few counts. The CDR3 is CASSLSTGSSGNTIYF. The DNA of the CDR3 is TGCGCCAGCAGCTTGAGTACAGGCTCTTCTGGAAACACCATATATTTT. This chain uses TRBV5-1 with TRBJ1-3; TRBD1 is a possible D gene (5 bases). Germline CDR1 SGHRS, CDR2 YFSETQ. CDR3 size: 16 residues. V lost 1 base to trimming and J lost 1 base, with 12 bases between them.

The rearrangement links TRBV6-2 or TRBV6-3 to TRBJ1-5; D might be TRBD1 (5 bases). V was cut by 2 bases and J by 7 bases, with 15 bases left in between. Germline assignment: CDR1 MNHEY and CDR2 SVGEGT. The CDR3 is 15 residues long. In nucleotides, the CDR3 is TGTGCCAGCAGTTACGGGGGGAGGGGTTACCAGCCCCAGCATTTT. This gives the protein CASSYGGRGYQPQHF.

The chain couples TRBV28 to TRBJ1-2; the D gene is possibly TRBD1 (6 bases). Germline lookup yields CDR1 MDHEN and CDR2 SYDVKM. This CDR3 has 12 residues. Trimming removed 8 bases from V and 7 bases from J, with 14 bases in between. CDR3 sequence (DNA): TGTGCCAGCGCAACAGGGAATACTGGCTACACCTTC. Its translation is CASATGNTGYTF.

The count of this clone is one. J is TRBJ1-3 and V is TRBV6-6, with 9 bases lining up with TRBD1. The junction had 21 bases not matched to a gene; V was cut back by 5 bases and J by 10 bases. Germline assignment: CDR1 MNHNY and CDR2 SVGAGI (reference sequence). The length of the CDR3 is 18 residues. CDR3 in amino acids: CASSQTYRGRGSVMTIYF. The CDR3 nucleotides read TGTGCCAGCAGTCAAACGTACAGGGGGCGCGGATCTGTGATGACCATATATTTT.

The chain uses TRBV9 and TRBJ1-1, with unresolved D. Trimming left V 4 bases short and J 6 bases short, with 16 bases between. Germline loops: CDR1 SGDLS, CDR2 YYNGEE. This CDR3 contains 14 residues. The CDR3 region is CASSTSTARAEAFF. For the CDR3, the DNA is TGTGCCAGCAGCACGTCGACGGCCCGGGCTGAAGCTTTCTTT.

The chain is built from TRBV11-2 and TRBJ2-5, with a weak D call TRBD1 (6 bases). Germline V gene lookup returns CDR1 SGHAT and CDR2 FQNNGV. V was trimmed by 1 base and J by 3 bases, leaving 12 bases between them. This CDR3 has 15 residues. Written as DNA, the CDR3 is TGTGCCAGCAGCTTAGGGACAGAGAGGAAAGAGACCCAGTACTTC. Its protein product is CASSLGTERKETQYF. The variable domain in full, completed from reference TRBV11-2 and TRBJ2-5, reads EAGVAQSPRYKIIEKRQSVAFWCNPISGHATLYWYQQILGQGPKLLIQFQNNGVVDDSQLPKDRFSAERLKGVDSTLKIQPAKLEDSAVYLCASSLGTERKETQYFGPGTRLLVL.

The gene calls are TRBV2 and TRBJ1-5; D gene ambiguous. The CDR3 length is 15 residues. CDR1 is SNHLY and CDR2 is FYNNEI in the germline V gene. Between the trimmed V and J ends, which lost 7 bases and 0 bases, there was a span of 13 bases. CDR3 nucleotides: TGTGCCAGCACAGTTGCATCGGGTAGCAATCAGCCCCAGCATTTT. Protein sequence: CASTVASGSNQPQHF.

The sample holds one count of this clone. The chain recombines TRBV6-5 with TRBJ2-2; D is unclear. Between the trimmed V and J ends, which lost 6 bases and 4 bases, there was a span of 15 bases. CDR1 is MNHEY, CDR2 SVGAGI, per germline. This CDR3 is built from 15 residues. CDR3 residues: CASRPGTQVTGELFF. CDR3 coding DNA: TGTGCCAGCAGACCAGGAACGCAGGTCACCGGGGAGCTGTTTTTT.

V gene TRBV4-1 combines with J gene TRBJ2-1, with TRBD2 matching over 8 bases. Germline V gives CDR1 MGHRA, CDR2 YSYEKL. V was clipped by 0 bases and J by 4 bases; unmatched bases: 8. The CDR3 consists of 17 residues. CDR3 loop: CASSQDPGGGPYNEQFF. The DNA for the CDR3 is TGCGCCAGCAGCCAAGATCCAGGCGGGGGGCCGTACAATGAGCAGTTCTTC.

The chain links TRBV4-2 to TRBJ2-3; TRBD2 matches at 12 bases. The germline gives CDR1 LGHNA, CDR2 YNFKEQ. The trim removed 4 bases at V and 2 bases at J, leaving 4 bases unmatched. There are 16 residues in the CDR3. The CDR3 reads CASSPRTSGVTDTQYF. The CDR3 DNA follows: TGTGCCAGCAGCCCCCGGACTAGCGGGGTCACAGATACGCAGTATTTT.

CDR3: CASSHYRQGHYYGYTF. As DNA, the CDR3 is TGTGCCAGCAGCCATTATAGACAGGGCCACTATTATGGCTACACCTTC. This chain connects TRBV11-2 to TRBJ1-2, with 7 bases fitting TRBD1. This CDR3 contains 16 residues. The trim removed 5 bases at V and 5 bases at J, leaving 14 bases unmatched. In germline, CDR1 is SGHAT, CDR2 FQNNGV. Full variable domain (remainder filled in from reference TRBV11-2 and TRBJ1-2): EAGVAQSPRYKIIEKRQSVAFWCNPISGHATLYWYQQILGQGPKLLIQFQNNGVVDDSQLPKDRFSAERLKGVDSTLKIQPAKLEDSAVYLCASSHYRQGHYYGYTFGSGTRLTVV.

This rearrangement joins TRBV5-1 to TRBJ1-4; 9 bases align to TRBD1. The CDR3 is made up of 13 amino acids. Losses at the gene ends were 8 bases for V and 8 bases for J; bases not matched to a gene: 7. Germline assignment: CDR1 SGHRS and CDR2 YFSETQ. This CDR3 is CASLYRGREKLFF. CDR3 sequence (DNA): TGCGCCAGTCTATACAGGGGGCGGGAAAAACTGTTTTTT.

The chain couples TRBV7-2 to TRBJ1-6, with a weak D call TRBD1 (6 bases). The CDR3 is made up of 15 amino acids. V gave up 7 bases and J gave up 2 bases, with 12 bases separating them. Germline CDR1 reads SGHTA; CDR2 reads FQGNSA. CDR3 DNA sequence: TGTGCCAGCAAAGGGGGGGACACCTATAATTCACCCCTCCACTTT. Protein: CASKGGDTYNSPLHF.

This rearrangement joins TRBV4-2 to TRBJ1-5; no clear D. The CDR3 runs 14 residues. With 0 bases removed from V and 5 bases from J, the gap between germline ends came to 8 bases. CDR1 is LGHNA and CDR2 is YNFKEQ in the germline V gene. The DNA of the CDR3 is TGTGCCAGCAGCCAAGAACTCGAGTATCAGCCCCAGCATTTT. Its protein product is CASSQELEYQPQHF.

J is TRBJ1-2 and V is TRBV2; tentatively, D is TRBD1 (5 bases). In germline, CDR1 is SNHLY, CDR2 FYNNEI. This CDR3 is built from 15 residues. V lost 4 bases to trimming and J lost 4 bases, with 16 bases between them. The CDR3 bases are TGTGCCAGCAGTGCCCCGAGGACACGGACCTATGGCTACACCTTC. Its translation is CASSAPRTRTYGYTF.

The V gene is TRBV6-4, the J gene TRBJ2-3; 8 positions match TRBD1. CDR1 and CDR2 (germline): MRHNA, SNTAGT. Trimming removed 8 bases from V and 4 bases from J; junction bases left unmatched: 11. The CDR3 sequence is 15 residues long. CDR3 region: CASSPTGGEADTQYF. CDR3 in DNA: TGTGCCAGCTCCCCAACAGGGGGTGAAGCAGATACGCAGTATTTT.

This sequence joins TRBV19 and TRBJ1-1; the D is unclear. V was cut by 5 bases and J by 5 bases, with 12 bases left in between. CDR1 is LNHDA and CDR2 is SQIVND in the germline V gene (reference sequence). CDR3 length equals 13 residues. The CDR3 nucleotides are TGTGCCAGTAGTTCAACCGCGCGGACTGAAGCTTTCTTT. Amino acids: CASSSTARTEAFF.

This clone was seen a handful of times. The chain has TRBV10-3 and TRBJ2-6; a weak D match, TRBD2 (6 bases). V shed 4 bases and J shed 3 bases, with 10 bases lying between them. The CDR3 spans 15 residues. Germline V gene data show CDR1 as ENHRY and CDR2 as SYGVKD. As DNA, the CDR3 is TGTGCCATCAGTGTTGGAGGGGATGGGGCCAACGTCCTGACTTTC. Residues: CAISVGGDGANVLTF.

The chain joins TRBV7-6 to TRBJ2-4; no definite D call. Trimming left V 5 bases short and J 2 bases short, with 16 bases between. The CDR3 length is 16 residues. Germline CDR1 reads SGHVS; CDR2 reads FNYEAQ. In DNA, the CDR3 is TGTGCCAGCAGCCCTTACCAGGCCTCCCCCAAAAACATTCAGTACTTC. Its translation is CASSPYQASPKNIQYF. Based on the CDR3 plus reference TRBV7-6 and TRBJ2-4, the full variable domain is GAGVSQSPRYKVTKRGQDVALRCDPISGHVSLYWYRQALGQGPEFLTYFNYEAQQDKSGLPNDRFSAERPEGSISTLTIQRTEQRDSAMYRCASSPYQASPKNIQYFGAGTRLSVL.

The chain combines TRBV19 with TRBJ1-1; D is ambiguous. V was shortened by 6 bases and J by 6 bases, with 17 bases between the two germline ends. The germline CDR1 and CDR2 sequences are LNHDA and SQIVND (reference sequence). CDR3 size: 14 residues. CDR3 bases: TGTGCCAGTAGCGGGTATCAAAAGGCGGCTGAAGCTTTCTTT. It codes for CASSGYQKAAEAFF.

This chain uses TRBV7-6 with TRBJ1-6, with 9 bases aligning to TRBD1. Germline V lookup: CDR1 SGHVS, CDR2 FNYEAQ. Unmatched junction bases numbered 4, after V lost 3 bases and J lost 7 bases. This CDR3 region has 15 residues. CDR3 in amino acids: CASSFGTGKNSPLHF. In DNA form, the CDR3 reads TGTGCCAGCAGCTTTGGGACAGGGAAGAATTCACCCCTCCACTTT.

The chain has TRBV15 and TRBJ1-6; D unclear. V was pared by 5 bases and J by 10 bases, with 12 bases between. CDR3 length equals 13 residues. CDR1 and CDR2 (germline): LNHNV, YYDKDF (reference sequence). CDR3: CATSPLPGSPLHF. In DNA form, the CDR3 reads TGTGCCACCAGCCCCTTGCCGGGGTCACCCCTCCACTTT. Full variable domain (rest looked up from reference TRBV15 and TRBJ1-6): DAMVIQNPRYQVTQFGKPVTLSCSQTLNHNVMYWYQQKSSQAPKLLFHYYDKDFNNEADTPDNFQSRRPNTSFCFLDIRSPGLGDTAMYLCATSPLPGSPLHFGNGTRLTVT.

This rearrangement joins TRBV4-1 to TRBJ2-3; 9 positions match TRBD2. The junction had 19 bases not matched to a gene; V was cut back by 0 bases and J by 3 bases. The CDR3 has 21 residues. CDR1 and CDR2 (germline): MGHRA, YSYEKL. CDR3 DNA: TGCGCCAGCAGCCAAGACCCCCAGCTAGCGGGGCCCACTCGGGGGACAGATACGCAGTATTTT. Translation gives CASSQDPQLAGPTRGTDTQYF.

The chain links TRBV7-2 to TRBJ2-2, with a weak D call TRBD2 (6 bases). The germline CDR1 and CDR2 sequences are SGHTA and FQGNSA. Trimming removed 5 bases from V and 4 bases from J, with 17 bases in between. The CDR3 length is 16 residues. DNA for the CDR3: TGTGCCAGCAGCCCCGGGACTCCTCGGATCACCGGGGAGCTGTTTTTT. Protein sequence: CASSPGTPRITGELFF.

This clone was observed a few times. The rearrangement uses TRBV2 and TRBJ1-1; D call uncertain. The germline V gene encodes CDR1 SNHLY and CDR2 FYNNEI. The CDR3 length is 14 residues. The V end was cut by 5 bases, the J end by 3 bases, with 13 bases between. The CDR3, as DNA: TGTGCCAGCAGTTTTAGACGGGGAGACACTGAAGCTTTCTTT. Its protein product is CASSFRRGDTEAFF.